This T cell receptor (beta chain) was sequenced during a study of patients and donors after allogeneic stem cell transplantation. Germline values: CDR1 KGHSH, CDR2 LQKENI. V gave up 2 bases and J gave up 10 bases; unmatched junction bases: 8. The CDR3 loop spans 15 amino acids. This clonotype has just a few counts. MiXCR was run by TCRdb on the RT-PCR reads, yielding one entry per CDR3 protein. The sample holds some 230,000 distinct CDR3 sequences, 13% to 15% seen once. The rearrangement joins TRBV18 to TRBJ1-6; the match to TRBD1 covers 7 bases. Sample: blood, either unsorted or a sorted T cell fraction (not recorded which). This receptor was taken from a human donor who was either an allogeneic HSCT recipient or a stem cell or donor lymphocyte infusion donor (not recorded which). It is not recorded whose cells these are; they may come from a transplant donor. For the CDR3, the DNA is TGTGCCAGCTCACCAGAGGCAGGGGGTCAATCACCCCTCCACTTT. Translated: CASSPEAGGQSPLHF.